This T cell receptor beta chain was captured in a study of metastatic and nonmetastatic thyroid tumors. Study details: Across blood and tumor or nodule tissue, repertoires from malignant and benign thyroid patients were compared with one another.

The germline gives CDR1 MDHEN, CDR2 SYDVKM. The CDR3 extends over 15 amino acids. Trimming took off 7 bases at V and 7 bases at J, with 23 bases between the two ends. The entire patient cohort was treatment-naive prior to thyroid surgery. With MiXCR, TCRdb reprocessed the PCR reads. The sample lists some 21,000 clones; under 30% were seen once. This clone was picked up a small number of times. Sequenced: tumor tissue. The origin of this receptor is a male donor with papillary thyroid cancer or a benign thyroid nodule (not recorded which). Some clones in this sample may be carry-over from other donors' samples. This chain joins TRBV28 and TRBJ2-7, with D possibly being TRBD1 (7 bases). CDR3 protein: CASTSPRGEEREQYF. The DNA of the CDR3 is TGTGCCAGCACCTCTCCCAGGGGGGAGGAAAGGGAGCAGTACTTC.